Detailed here is one TCR beta chain. The data were obtained in a study of T-cell memory formation after mild COVID-19. Trimming left V 7 bases short and J 4 bases short, with 15 bases between. This CDR3 region has 13 residues. The germline gives CDR1 SGHRS, CDR2 YFSETQ. TCRalpha and TCRbeta libraries used 5'RACE with constant-segment primers and UMIs. MiXCR was run by TCRdb on the 5' RACE reads, yielding one entry per CDR3 protein. There are hundreds of thousands of distinct CDR3 sequences in the sample; 25% to 30% occur only once, and approximately 13% lies in the top ten. The sample taken for sequencing was PBMCs or a T cell subset sorted from them (not recorded which). The clonotype comes from an adult woman who had mild COVID-19 (a few samples of this study predate the infection). Cell type and time point are not known. The chain has TRBV5-1 and TRBJ2-7; D is ambiguous. CDR3 amino acids: CASGWEPRYEQYF. The CDR3 nucleotides read TGCGCCAGCGGATGGGAACCCCGGTACGAGCAGTACTTC.